This TCR beta chain was recorded in a study of cytomegalovirus exposure and HLA in healthy donors. Findings and limits, study-wide: Many donors shared some public TCRs, even though most TCR sequences were rare. Researchers catalogued about 150 TCR beta chains as cytomegalovirus-associated.

The CDR3 contains 14 residues. V gave up 2 bases and J gave up 5 bases; unmatched junction bases: 3. The V gene's germline CDR1 is GTSNPN and CDR2 SVGIG (reference sequence). As concerns this clone: Its cognate antigen is unknown.

Sequenced by immunoSEQ multiplex PCR; TCRdb stores in-frame clones only, minus some. The repertoire has 200,000 to 250,000 clones, roughly 87% of them found once; the top ten carry more than 1.5%. The origin of this receptor is a woman between 18 and 29 years old in good health and CMV-seropositive. The chain uses TRBV30 and TRBJ1-4; TRBD1 aligns across 9 bases. Sequences were obtained from PBMCs. The CDR3 here is CAWSLTGGNEKLFF. The DNA for the CDR3 is TGTGCCTGGAGTCTCACAGGGGGCAATGAAAAACTGTTTTTT. Filled out from reference TRBV30 and TRBJ1-4, the complete variable domain reads SQTIHQWPATLVQPVGSPLSLECTVEGTSNPNLYWYRQAAGRGLQLLFYSVGIGQISSEVPQNLSASRPQDRQFILSSKKLLLSDSGFYLCAWSLTGGNEKLFFGSGTQLSVL.